These T cell receptor beta chains were read from a single sample in a study of beta chain features in type 1 diabetes. Here immunoSEQ multiplex PCR was the method, and the copy in TCRdb shows in-frame clones only, minus some. The sample lists 250,000 to 350,000 clones; 12% to 15% were seen once. Sequencing input: central memory CD4+ T cells from blood. These receptors were obtained from a man aged 30 to 45 in good health. Each CDR3 is given with its conserved first and last residue. The D gene is left open where the match is weak. Clone size is stated in some rows and not others, as once, few, many or a class when expanded.

v_call: TRBV10-3; d_call: TRBD1; j_call: TRBJ1-4; clone_size: few; cdr3_aa: CAISAGTEATNEKLFF; cdr3_nt: TGTGCCATCAGTGCCGGGACAGAGGCAACTAATGAAAAACTGTTTTTT
v_call: TRBV10-3; d_call: TRBD2; j_call: TRBJ2-3; clone_size: few; cdr3_aa: CAITAGTSGTDTQYF; cdr3_nt: TGTGCCATCACCGCCGGGACTAGCGGCACAGATACGCAGTATTTT
v_call: TRBV19; d_call: -; j_call: TRBJ2-5; clone_size: -; cdr3_aa: CASSSPGQVQETQYF; cdr3_nt: TGTGCCAGTAGTTCCCCCGGACAAGTCCAAGAGACCCAGTACTTC
v_call: TRBV14; d_call: -; j_call: TRBJ2-2; clone_size: -; cdr3_aa: CASSQIGLDGELFF; cdr3_nt: TGTGCCAGCAGCCAAATTGGGCTGGACGGGGAGCTGTTTTTT
v_call: TRBV7-2; d_call: -; j_call: TRBJ2-1; clone_size: few; cdr3_aa: CASSPRTHGGNEQFF; cdr3_nt: TGTGCCAGCAGCCCCCGCACCCACGGGGGCAATGAGCAGTTCTTC
v_call: TRBV7-9; d_call: TRBD1; j_call: TRBJ1-1; clone_size: few; cdr3_aa: CASSLAGTGVNTEAFF; cdr3_nt: TGTGCCAGCAGCTTAGCTGGGACAGGGGTGAACACTGAAGCTTTCTTT
v_call: TRBV2; d_call: -; j_call: TRBJ2-2; clone_size: -; cdr3_aa: CASSETGWELFF; cdr3_nt: TGTGCCAGCAGTGAAACAGGCTGGGAGCTGTTTTTT
v_call: TRBV28; d_call: -; j_call: TRBJ1-1; clone_size: -; cdr3_aa: CASSDLGTEAFF; cdr3_nt: TGTGCCAGCAGCGACCTCGGCACTGAAGCTTTCTTT
v_call: TRBV27; d_call: -; j_call: TRBJ1-2; clone_size: -; cdr3_aa: CASSKMGDGYTF; cdr3_nt: TGTGCCAGCAGCAAAATGGGAGACGGCTACACCTTC
v_call: TRBV5-1; d_call: -; j_call: TRBJ2-1; clone_size: -; cdr3_aa: CASSQGLYNEQFF; cdr3_nt: TGCGCCAGCAGCCAAGGACTGTACAATGAGCAGTTCTTC
v_call: TRBV7-2; d_call: -; j_call: TRBJ2-1; clone_size: -; cdr3_aa: CASSVVRLARSYNEQFF; cdr3_nt: TGTGCCAGCAGTGTCGTCCGTCTAGCTAGGTCCTACAATGAGCAGTTCTTC
v_call: TRBV27; d_call: -; j_call: TRBJ1-1; clone_size: -; cdr3_aa: CASSLREQAEAFF; cdr3_nt: TGTGCCAGCAGTTTAAGGGAACAGGCCGAAGCTTTCTTT
v_call: TRBV2; d_call: -; j_call: TRBJ2-5; clone_size: few; cdr3_aa: CASSLPSVETQYF; cdr3_nt: TGTGCCAGCAGTCTTCCCAGTGTGGAGACCCAGTACTTC
v_call: TRBV21-1; d_call: -; j_call: TRBJ2-5; clone_size: many; cdr3_aa: CASGNQETQYF; cdr3_nt: TGTGCCAGCGGTAACCAAGAGACCCAGTACTTC
v_call: TRBV4-3; d_call: TRBD1; j_call: TRBJ1-1; clone_size: many; cdr3_aa: CASRVGQGGTEAFF; cdr3_nt: TGCGCCAGCAGGGTTGGACAGGGGGGCACTGAAGCTTTCTTT
v_call: TRBV6-1; d_call: -; j_call: TRBJ1-6; clone_size: -; cdr3_aa: CASSGTASSYNSPLHF; cdr3_nt: TGTGCCAGCAGTGGGACGGCGAGCTCCTATAATTCACCCCTCCACTTT
v_call: TRBV9; d_call: TRBD2; j_call: TRBJ2-3; clone_size: few; cdr3_aa: CASTHSGGEDTQYF; cdr3_nt: TGTGCCAGCACCCATAGCGGGGGCGAGGATACGCAGTATTTT
v_call: TRBV6-1; d_call: -; j_call: TRBJ2-2; clone_size: -; cdr3_aa: CASLQGRDTGELFF; cdr3_nt: TGTGCCAGCTTACAGGGGAGGGACACCGGGGAGCTGTTTTTT
v_call: TRBV7-8; d_call: -; j_call: TRBJ2-2; clone_size: many; cdr3_aa: CASSETGELFF; cdr3_nt: TGTGCCAGCAGCGAAACCGGGGAGCTGTTTTTT
v_call: TRBV7-9; d_call: -; j_call: TRBJ1-2; clone_size: -; cdr3_aa: CASSPRNYGYTF; cdr3_nt: TGTGCCAGCAGCCCTCGAAACTATGGCTACACCTTC
v_call: TRBV7-3; d_call: TRBD2; j_call: TRBJ2-1; clone_size: -; cdr3_aa: CASSFRTSGTYEQFF; cdr3_nt: TGTGCCAGCAGCTTTAGGACTAGCGGGACGTATGAGCAGTTCTTC
v_call: TRBV19; d_call: TRBD1; j_call: TRBJ1-1; clone_size: -; cdr3_aa: CASSAGGLNTEAFF; cdr3_nt: TGTGCCAGTAGTGCAGGGGGGTTGAACACTGAAGCTTTCTTT
v_call: TRBV6-1; d_call: -; j_call: TRBJ1-1; clone_size: -; cdr3_aa: CATQSGPMNTEAFF; cdr3_nt: TGTGCTACGCAGTCCGGGCCGATGAACACTGAAGCTTTCTTT
v_call: TRBV2; d_call: TRBD2; j_call: TRBJ2-2; clone_size: many; cdr3_aa: CASVTIETSGNTGELFF; cdr3_nt: TGTGCCAGCGTAACGATCGAAACTAGCGGGAACACCGGGGAGCTGTTTTTT
v_call: TRBV4-1; d_call: -; j_call: TRBJ1-4; clone_size: few; cdr3_aa: CASSQDSGREKLFF; cdr3_nt: TGCGCCAGCAGCCAAGATAGCGGCAGGGAAAAACTGTTTTTT
v_call: TRBV4-1; d_call: TRBD2; j_call: TRBJ2-1; clone_size: few; cdr3_aa: CASSTSGNSYNEQFF; cdr3_nt: TGCGCCAGCAGCACTAGCGGTAACTCCTACAATGAGCAGTTCTTC
v_call: TRBV7-9; d_call: TRBD1; j_call: TRBJ1-3; clone_size: few; cdr3_aa: CASSTGQYSGNTIYF; cdr3_nt: TGTGCCAGCAGCACGGGACAGTACTCTGGAAACACCATATATTTT
v_call: TRBV6-1; d_call: -; j_call: TRBJ2-1; clone_size: few; cdr3_aa: CASSQINEQFF; cdr3_nt: TGTGCCAGCAGTCAGATCAATGAGCAGTTCTTC
v_call: TRBV19; d_call: -; j_call: TRBJ2-5; clone_size: -; cdr3_aa: CASSSGVSETQYF; cdr3_nt: -
v_call: TRBV7-8; d_call: TRBD2; j_call: TRBJ2-5; clone_size: few; cdr3_aa: CASSAGAGGLKETQYF; cdr3_nt: TGTGCCAGCAGCGCAGGGGCGGGGGGTCTAAAAGAGACCCAGTACTTC
v_call: TRBV6-5; d_call: -; j_call: TRBJ1-5; clone_size: -; cdr3_aa: CASSDSQQDWPQHF; cdr3_nt: TGTGCCAGCAGCGACAGTCAACAGGACTGGCCCCAGCATTTT
v_call: TRBV30; d_call: TRBD1; j_call: TRBJ1-2; clone_size: -; cdr3_aa: CAWSVGDRTNYGYTF; cdr3_nt: TGTGCCTGGAGTGTCGGGGACAGGACTAACTATGGCTACACCTTC
v_call: TRBV7-9; d_call: -; j_call: TRBJ1-3; clone_size: -; cdr3_aa: CASTPGESGNTIYF; cdr3_nt: TGTGCCAGCACCCCAGGGGAATCTGGAAACACCATATATTTT
v_call: TRBV18; d_call: -; j_call: TRBJ1-2; clone_size: few; cdr3_aa: CASSSGSYGYTF; cdr3_nt: TGTGCCAGCTCATCTGGAAGTTATGGCTACACCTTC
v_call: TRBV2; d_call: -; j_call: TRBJ2-3; clone_size: many; cdr3_aa: CASSALRLGTDTQYF; cdr3_nt: TGTGCCAGCAGTGCTCTCCGGCTGGGCACAGATACGCAGTATTTT
v_call: TRBV7-9; d_call: -; j_call: TRBJ1-4; clone_size: -; cdr3_aa: CASSLKPDLNEKLFF; cdr3_nt: TGTGCCAGCAGCTTAAAGCCTGACCTTAATGAAAAACTGTTTTTT
v_call: TRBV11-3; d_call: -; j_call: TRBJ1-2; clone_size: -; cdr3_aa: CASSSTARPGGYTF; cdr3_nt: TGTGCCAGCAGCTCGACGGCCAGACCAGGGGGCTACACCTTC
v_call: TRBV29-1; d_call: -; j_call: TRBJ2-1; clone_size: few; cdr3_aa: CSVGSGGLEQFF; cdr3_nt: TGCAGCGTTGGGTCGGGGGGCTTGGAGCAGTTCTTC
v_call: TRBV27; d_call: TRBD2; j_call: TRBJ2-1; clone_size: -; cdr3_aa: CASSSPREGISVQFF; cdr3_nt: TGTGCCAGCAGCTCCCCCCGGGAGGGCATTTCGGTGCAGTTCTTC
v_call: TRBV4-2; d_call: -; j_call: TRBJ1-5; clone_size: few; cdr3_aa: CASSQESRGPQQPQHF; cdr3_nt: TGTGCCAGCAGCCAAGAAAGCCGGGGACCTCAACAGCCCCAGCATTTT
v_call: TRBV5-1; d_call: TRBD2; j_call: TRBJ2-2; clone_size: few; cdr3_aa: CASKRLAENTGELFF; cdr3_nt: TGCGCCAGCAAAAGACTAGCGGAGAACACCGGGGAGCTGTTTTTT
v_call: TRBV5-1; d_call: -; j_call: TRBJ2-5; clone_size: -; cdr3_aa: CASSLKVTSVTQYF; cdr3_nt: TGCGCCAGCAGCTTGAAAGTGACTAGTGTGACCCAGTACTTC
v_call: TRBV6-6; d_call: -; j_call: TRBJ2-5; clone_size: -; cdr3_aa: CASTRSRDQETQYF; cdr3_nt: TGTGCCAGCACTCGTTCGAGAGACCAAGAGACCCAGTACTTC
v_call: TRBV4-3; d_call: -; j_call: TRBJ2-1; clone_size: few; cdr3_aa: CASSQEGGGEQFF; cdr3_nt: TGCGCCAGCAGCCAAGAGGGAGGGGGTGAGCAGTTCTTC
v_call: TRBV5-6; d_call: -; j_call: TRBJ1-1; clone_size: -; cdr3_aa: CASSLDSRDTEAFF; cdr3_nt: TGTGCCAGCAGCTTGGACAGTAGAGACACTGAAGCTTTCTTT
v_call: TRBV19; d_call: -; j_call: TRBJ2-1; clone_size: -; cdr3_aa: CASSIRPISSYNEQFF; cdr3_nt: TGTGCCAGTAGTATCAGGCCGATAAGCTCCTACAATGAGCAGTTCTTC
v_call: TRBV2; d_call: TRBD2; j_call: TRBJ2-1; clone_size: few; cdr3_aa: CASSPVPDGGLHLF; cdr3_nt: TGTGCCAGCAGCCCTGTTCCCGACGGGGGACTACATCTCTTC
v_call: TRBV15; d_call: TRBD1; j_call: TRBJ1-5; clone_size: -; cdr3_aa: CATSRAGTGNNQPQHF; cdr3_nt: TGTGCCACCAGCAGAGCCGGGACAGGGAACAATCAGCCCCAGCATTTT
v_call: TRBV10-3; d_call: TRBD2; j_call: TRBJ2-2; clone_size: -; cdr3_aa: CAISGQTSGGPGELFF; cdr3_nt: TGTGCCATCAGTGGACAGACTAGCGGGGGCCCCGGGGAGCTGTTTTTT
v_call: TRBV5-1; d_call: TRBD1; j_call: TRBJ1-2; clone_size: few; cdr3_aa: CASSPTGQGMRGYTF; cdr3_nt: TGCGCCAGCAGCCCGACGGGACAGGGAATGAGGGGCTACACCTTC
v_call: TRBV4-3; d_call: -; j_call: TRBJ2-1; clone_size: -; cdr3_aa: CASSQEGARLNEQFF; cdr3_nt: TGCGCCAGCAGCCAGGAAGGGGCCAGGCTCAATGAGCAGTTCTTC
v_call: TRBV7-8; d_call: -; j_call: TRBJ2-5; clone_size: many; cdr3_aa: CASSLGDPGRETQYF; cdr3_nt: TGTGCCAGCAGCTTAGGAGACCCGGGGCGAGAGACCCAGTACTTC
v_call: TRBV27; d_call: -; j_call: TRBJ2-7; clone_size: few; cdr3_aa: CASSSLRGEQYF; cdr3_nt: TGTGCCAGCAGTTCCCTCCGGGGCGAGCAGTACTTC
v_call: TRBV10-3; d_call: TRBD1; j_call: TRBJ2-6; clone_size: many; cdr3_aa: CAIRARTGASGANVLTF; cdr3_nt: TGTGCCATCAGGGCGCGGACAGGTGCGTCGGGGGCCAACGTCCTGACTTTC
v_call: TRBV2; d_call: TRBD1; j_call: TRBJ2-3; clone_size: few; cdr3_aa: CASRLDRGPPDTQYF; cdr3_nt: TGTGCCAGCAGATTGGACAGGGGGCCCCCAGATACGCAGTATTTT
v_call: TRBV6-6; d_call: -; j_call: TRBJ2-3; clone_size: -; cdr3_aa: CASSGGTTDTQYF; cdr3_nt: TGTGCCAGCTCCGGGGGAACAACCGATACGCAGTATTTT